This T cell receptor (beta chain) was sequenced in a study of shared clonotypes between healthy human individuals. Produced via immunoSEQ multiplex PCR; TCRdb's table is partial and in-frame only. The sample includes about 800,000 clones, 96% seen only once; the top ten take under 0.25%. CD45RO-negative CD8 cells positively selected for CCR7 made up the naive population, which excluded terminally differentiated effector memory CD45RA+ cells. Germline V gene data show CDR1 as MNHNY and CDR2 as SVGAGI (reference sequence). This CDR3 region has 15 residues. V lost 2 bases and J lost 7; bases outside the gene matches: 7.

Material: naive CD8+ T cells sorted from blood. This TCR was sampled from a man aged 30 to 45 in good health. The rearrangement joins TRBV6-6 to TRBJ1-5; TRBD1 matches 8 bases. CDR3 coding DNA: TGTGCCAGCAGTTACCCGGACAGGGTTGGACAGCCCCAGCATTTT. Encoded protein: CASSYPDRVGQPQHF.